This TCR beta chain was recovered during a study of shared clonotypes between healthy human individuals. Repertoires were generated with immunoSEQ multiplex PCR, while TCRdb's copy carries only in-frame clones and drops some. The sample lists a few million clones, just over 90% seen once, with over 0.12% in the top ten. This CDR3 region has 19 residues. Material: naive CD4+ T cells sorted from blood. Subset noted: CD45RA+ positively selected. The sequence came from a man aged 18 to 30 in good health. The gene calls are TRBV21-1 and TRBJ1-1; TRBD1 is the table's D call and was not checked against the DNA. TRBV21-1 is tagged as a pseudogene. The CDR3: CASKGGQGAIKGMNTEAFF. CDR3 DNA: TGTGCCAGCAAGGGGGGACAGGGGGCAATCAAAGGAATGAACACTGAAGCTTTCTTT.